This T cell receptor beta chain was sequenced for a study of beta chain features in type 1 diabetes. Looking at the study overall: Similarity in age, gender and cell yields was seen between patients and healthy donors.

What was sequenced were expressed TCRB transcripts, since all of the isolated RNA had been reverse transcribed. Libraries were prepared by immunoSEQ multiplex PCR; TCRdb keeps only in-frame clonotypes and omits some of them. The data show a few hundred thousand clones, with around 12% seen just once and about 0.017% held by the top ten. This clone has only a few counts. Its antigen is undetermined. Broader study findings: Among patients with Type 1 diabetes, TCRB CDR3s were moderately but significantly shorter in every one of the four CD4+ subsets.

Central memory, naive, regulatory and stem cell-like memory CD4+ cells were sorted by CD45RO/CCR7/CD25/CD127/CD95/CD27. Losses at the gene ends were 7 bases for V and 4 bases for J; bases not matched to a gene: 9. The germline CDR1 and CDR2 sequences are MNHNY and SVGAGI (reference sequence). The CDR3 has 14 amino acids. The specimen sequenced was naive CD4+ T cells from blood. This sequence originates from a man younger than 30 in good health. The rearrangement uses TRBV6-6 and TRBJ1-1; 7 bases map to TRBD1. The CDR3: CASTRDSMTTEAFF. CDR3 nucleotide sequence: TGTGCCAGCACCCGGGACAGTATGACCACTGAAGCTTTCTTT.